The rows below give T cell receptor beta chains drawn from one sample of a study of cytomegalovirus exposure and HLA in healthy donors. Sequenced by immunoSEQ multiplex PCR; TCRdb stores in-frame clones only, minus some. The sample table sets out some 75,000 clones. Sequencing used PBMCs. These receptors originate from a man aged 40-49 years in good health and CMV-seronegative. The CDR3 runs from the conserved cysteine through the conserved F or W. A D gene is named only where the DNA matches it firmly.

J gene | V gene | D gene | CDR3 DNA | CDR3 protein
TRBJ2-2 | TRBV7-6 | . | TGTGCCAGCAGCCACTCTAGGAACACCGGGGAGCTGTTTTTT | CASSHSRNTGELFF
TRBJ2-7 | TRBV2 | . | TGTGCCAGCAGTGAAGTAGACTCCTCTACATACGAGCAGTACTTC | CASSEVDSSTYEQYF
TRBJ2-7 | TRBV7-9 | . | TGTGCCAGCAGCCCAGGACAGCAATACAGCTCCTACGAGCAGTACTTC | CASSPGQQYSSYEQYF
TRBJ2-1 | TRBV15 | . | TGTGCCACCAGCAGAGCCTCGGGGAGTTACAAAATCGGCAATGAGCAGTTCTTC | CATSRASGSYKIGNEQFF
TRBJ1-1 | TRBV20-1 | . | TGCAGTGCTGTTCCAGGGGTATCAGCTTTCTTT | CSAVPGVSAFF
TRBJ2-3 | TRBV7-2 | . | TGTGCCAGCAGCTTAATGGCTAGCACAGATACGCAGTATTTT | CASSLMASTDTQYF
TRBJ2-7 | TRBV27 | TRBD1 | TGTGCCAGCAGTTTGACAGGGAGCTCCTACGAGCAGTACTTC | CASSLTGSSYEQYF
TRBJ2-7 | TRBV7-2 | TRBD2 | TGTGCCAGCAGCTTAACTAGCGGGGCGTACGAGCAGTACTTC | CASSLTSGAYEQYF
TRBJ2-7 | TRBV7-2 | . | TGTGCCAGCAGCCCCCGACAGCCATACGAGCAGTACTTC | CASSPRQPYEQYF
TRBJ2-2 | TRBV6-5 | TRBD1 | TGTGCCAGCAGTTGGGACAGGGGGCACACCGGGGAGCTGTTTTTT | CASSWDRGHTGELFF
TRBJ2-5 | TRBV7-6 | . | TGTGCCAGCAGCTTCCACAGGGCCCAAGAGACCCAGTACTTC | CASSFHRAQETQYF
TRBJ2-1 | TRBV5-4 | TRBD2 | TGTGCCAGCAGCTTGGTAGCTAGCGGGAACCATGAGCAGTTCTTC | CASSLVASGNHEQFF
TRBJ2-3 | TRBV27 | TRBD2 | TGTGCCAGCAGTTGGGGGGAGGGAGGGGCCACAGATACGCAGTATTTT | CASSWGEGGATDTQYF
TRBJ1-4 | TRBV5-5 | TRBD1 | TGTGCCAGCAGCGGGGGGACAGGGCCATCTAATGAAAAACTGTTTTTT | CASSGGTGPSNEKLFF
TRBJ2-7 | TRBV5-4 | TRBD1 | TGTGCCAGCAGCGCCTCCGGGACAGGGTTCTACGAGCAGTACTTC | CASSASGTGFYEQYF
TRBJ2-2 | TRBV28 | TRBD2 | TGCGCCAGCATCAGCGGGAGGAGGAGGAACGGGGAGCTGTTTTTT | CASISGRRRNGELFF
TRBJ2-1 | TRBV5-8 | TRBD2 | TGTGCCAGCAGCAAGACGGTAGCGGGATGGGACAATGAGCAGTTCTTC | CASSKTVAGWDNEQFF
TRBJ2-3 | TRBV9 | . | TGTGCCAGCAGCGTAGACTTAACGACGGGAACGCAGTATTTT | CASSVDLTTGTQYF
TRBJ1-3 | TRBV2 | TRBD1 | TGTGCCAGCAGCAAAGACAGGGGCTCTGGAAACACCATATATTTT | CASSKDRGSGNTIYF
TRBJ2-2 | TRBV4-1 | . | TGCGCCAGCAGCCAAGAAGGTAGTAGCTACACCGGGGAGCTGTTTTTT | CASSQEGSSYTGELFF
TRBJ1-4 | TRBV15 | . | TGTGCCACCAGCGGACTGGAAAAACTGTTTTTT | CATSGLEKLFF
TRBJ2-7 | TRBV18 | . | TGTGCCAACTCACCATTATCACAGGGAGAATACGAGCAGTACTTC | CANSPLSQGEYEQYF
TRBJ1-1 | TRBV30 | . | TGTGCCTGGACCATAGTGGGGGCTCTGGCTTTCTTT | CAWTIVGALAFF
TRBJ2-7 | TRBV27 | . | TGTGCCAGCAGTTACGGGGTGGTCTACGAGCAGTACTTC | CASSYGVVYEQYF
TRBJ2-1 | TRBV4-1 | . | TGCGCCAGCAGCCAAGTAAGGGGGGGGGCGAATGAGCAGTTCTTC | CASSQVRGGANEQFF
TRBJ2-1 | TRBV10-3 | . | TGTGCCGTCACAAGCGGGCGAGACAATGAGCAGTTCTTC | CAVTSGRDNEQFF
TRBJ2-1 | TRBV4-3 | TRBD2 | TGCGCCAGCAGCCAAGATTATAGCGGGGGGCTCGGTGAGCAGTTCTTC | CASSQDYSGGLGEQFF